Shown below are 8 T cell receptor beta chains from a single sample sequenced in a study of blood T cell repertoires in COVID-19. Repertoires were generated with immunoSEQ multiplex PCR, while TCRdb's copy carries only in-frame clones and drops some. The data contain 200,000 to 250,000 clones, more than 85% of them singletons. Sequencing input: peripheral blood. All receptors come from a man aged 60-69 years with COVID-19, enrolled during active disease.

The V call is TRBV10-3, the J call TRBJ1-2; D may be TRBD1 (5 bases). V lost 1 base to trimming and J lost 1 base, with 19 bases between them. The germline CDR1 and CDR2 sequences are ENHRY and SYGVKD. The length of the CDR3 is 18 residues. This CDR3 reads CAISEFGNRQSYNYGYTF. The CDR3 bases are TGTGCCATCAGTGAGTTCGGAAACCGACAGAGCTATAACTATGGCTACACCTTC.

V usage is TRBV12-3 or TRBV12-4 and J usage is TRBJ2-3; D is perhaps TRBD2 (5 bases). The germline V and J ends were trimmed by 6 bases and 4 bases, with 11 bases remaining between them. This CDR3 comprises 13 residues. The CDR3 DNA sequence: TGTGCCAGCAGGCGTACTAGTTCAGATACGCAGTATTTT. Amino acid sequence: CASRRTSSDTQYF.

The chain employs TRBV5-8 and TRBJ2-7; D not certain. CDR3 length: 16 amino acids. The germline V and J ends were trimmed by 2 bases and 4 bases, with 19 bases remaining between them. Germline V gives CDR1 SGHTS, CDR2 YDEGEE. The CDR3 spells CASSFESRSIRYEQYF. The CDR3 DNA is TGTGCCAGCAGCTTCGAATCTAGGTCGATTCGGTACGAGCAGTACTTC.

CDR3 in amino acids: CASSTGDEGQKLFF. The CDR3 nucleotides are TGTGCCAGCAGCACAGGAGACGAAGGGCAAAAACTGTTTTTT. The rearrangement uses TRBV2 and TRBJ1-4, with TRBD1 as a possible D gene (5 bases). The CDR3 sequence is 14 residues long. The germline V and J ends were trimmed by 6 bases and 9 bases, with 17 bases remaining between them. Per the germline V gene, CDR1 is SNHLY and CDR2 is FYNNEI.

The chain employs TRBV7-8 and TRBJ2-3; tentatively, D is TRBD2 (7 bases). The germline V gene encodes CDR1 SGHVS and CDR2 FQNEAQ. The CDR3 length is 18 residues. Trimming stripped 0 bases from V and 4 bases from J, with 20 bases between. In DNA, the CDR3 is TGTGCCAGCAGCTTAGCGTTGGGGGGGGCGGATAGGGCAGATACGCAGTATTTT. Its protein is CASSLALGGADRADTQYF.

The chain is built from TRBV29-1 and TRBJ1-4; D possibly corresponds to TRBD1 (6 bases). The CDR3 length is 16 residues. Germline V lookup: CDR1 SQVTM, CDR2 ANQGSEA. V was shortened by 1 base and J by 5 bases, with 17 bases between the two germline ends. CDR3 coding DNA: TGCAGCGTTGAAGGGGTGGCCGGGACATACAATGAAAAACTGTTTTTT. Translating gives CSVEGVAGTYNEKLFF.

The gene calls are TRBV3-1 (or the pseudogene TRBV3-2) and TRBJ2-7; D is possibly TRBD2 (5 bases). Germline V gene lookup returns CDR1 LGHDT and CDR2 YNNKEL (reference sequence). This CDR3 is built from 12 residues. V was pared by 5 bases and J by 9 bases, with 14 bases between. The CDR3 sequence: CASSAAGEGQYF. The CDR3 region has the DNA TGTGCCAGCAGCGCGGCCGGGGAAGGGCAGTACTTC.

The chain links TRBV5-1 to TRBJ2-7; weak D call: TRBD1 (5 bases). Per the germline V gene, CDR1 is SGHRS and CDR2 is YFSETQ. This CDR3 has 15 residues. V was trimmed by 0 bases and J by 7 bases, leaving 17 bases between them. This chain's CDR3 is CASSLAIQGKLEQYF. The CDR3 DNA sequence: TGCGCCAGCAGCTTGGCGATCCAGGGTAAACTTGAGCAGTACTTC.